The entry below describes one T cell receptor (beta chain). Antigen: not known. This table comes from immunoSEQ multiplex PCR, and its TCRdb copy is limited to in-frame clones, with some not included. The repertoire holds about 16,000 clones, with around 86% as singletons. The record originates from a study of T cells after posttransplantation cyclophosphamide. Control samples came 1 year after myeloablative marrow transplants with methotrexate plus calcineurin inhibitor. V was trimmed by 4 bases and J by 4 bases, leaving 13 bases between them. Germline V gene lookup returns CDR1 SNHLY and CDR2 FYNNEI. There are 14 residues in the CDR3. Study results and limitations: Recipient CMV seropositivity and CMV reactivation strongly tracked TRB clonality. Later blood repertoires were often dominated by clones from the donor CD8+ memory compartment. Skin or GI-infiltrating T cells shared few TRB sequences with blood.

The receptor was derived from a male patient in his fifties who received an allogeneic stem cell transplant from an unrelated donor, was CMV-positive, and had chronic GVHD only. Some T cells may trace back to the graft donor. Here the sequenced sample was PBMCs, taken after an allogeneic stem cell transplant with a calcineurin inhibitor and methotrexate. The chain joins TRBV2 to TRBJ1-1, with D hard to call. This CDR3 reads CASSVGGISTEAFF. CDR3 in DNA: TGTGCCAGCAGTGTAGGAGGGATAAGCACTGAAGCTTTCTTT.